A selection of T cell receptor beta chains follows, all from one sample in a study of CD8+ T cells in alopecia areata. Sequencing was performed with immunoSEQ multiplex PCR; in TCRdb, only in-frame clones are kept and a portion is missing. The top ten hold less than 2% of the sample, which has fewer than 350,000 clones, 58% seen once. The source was CD4+ T cells sorted from blood, collected at week 24, from a patient treated with tofacitinib. These receptors came from a human donor with alopecia areata. CDR3s include the opening cysteine and the closing phenylalanine or tryptophan. The D gene is left open where the match is weak. The size field is filled for only some rows; it gives once, few, many or a size class.

CDR3aa: CSVGAGGHQETQYF; CDR3nt: TGCAGCGTTGGGGCGGGGGGGCACCAAGAGACCCAGTACTTC; j_gene: TRBJ2-5; abundance: -; d_gene: TRBD2; v_gene: TRBV29-1
CDR3aa: CASSERTGGISPLHF; CDR3nt: TGTGCCAGCAGTGAAAGAACAGGGGGGATTTCACCCCTCCACTTT; j_gene: TRBJ1-6; abundance: few; d_gene: TRBD1; v_gene: TRBV2
CDR3aa: CASRGDSYSYEQYF; CDR3nt: TGTGCCAGCAGGGGGGATTCCTACTCCTACGAGCAGTACTTC; j_gene: TRBJ2-7; abundance: -; d_gene: -; v_gene: TRBV6-5
CDR3aa: CAISESRDPYQPQHF; CDR3nt: TGTGCCATCAGTGAGTCCCGGGACCCTTATCAGCCCCAGCATTTT; j_gene: TRBJ1-5; abundance: -; d_gene: -; v_gene: TRBV10-3
CDR3aa: CAISESGSGGTYSYEQYF; CDR3nt: TGTGCCATCAGTGAGTCGGGTAGCGGGGGGACTTATTCCTACGAGCAGTACTTC; j_gene: TRBJ2-7; abundance: few; d_gene: TRBD2; v_gene: TRBV10-3
CDR3aa: CASSSLNRVEEQYF; CDR3nt: TGTGCCAGCAGTTCACTAAACAGGGTAGAGGAGCAGTACTTC; j_gene: TRBJ2-7; abundance: -; d_gene: -; v_gene: TRBV27
CDR3aa: CASSLGVSEQYF; CDR3nt: TGTGCCAGCAGCTTAGGGGTCTCCGAGCAGTACTTC; j_gene: TRBJ2-7; abundance: -; d_gene: -; v_gene: TRBV7-6
CDR3aa: CASSPGLAGGYEQYF; CDR3nt: TGTGCCAGCAGCCCGGGGCTAGCGGGGGGGTACGAGCAGTACTTC; j_gene: TRBJ2-7; abundance: few; d_gene: TRBD2; v_gene: TRBV28
CDR3aa: CASSQDNGRRELFF; CDR3nt: TGCGCCAGCAGCCAAGATAATGGGCGGAGGGAGCTGTTTTTT; j_gene: TRBJ2-2; abundance: once; d_gene: -; v_gene: TRBV4-3
CDR3aa: CASTWSGVDNEQFF; CDR3nt: TGTGCCAGCACTTGGAGCGGGGTGGACAATGAGCAGTTCTTC; j_gene: TRBJ2-1; abundance: -; d_gene: TRBD2; v_gene: TRBV6-1
CDR3aa: CASSLDTTKNIQYF; CDR3nt: TGTGCCAGCAGCTTAGACACGACCAAAAACATTCAGTACTTC; j_gene: TRBJ2-4; abundance: once; d_gene: -; v_gene: TRBV7-6
CDR3aa: CASSFAPGSRNEKLFF; CDR3nt: TGCGCCAGCAGTTTTGCCCCGGGATCGCGCAATGAAAAACTGTTTTTT; j_gene: TRBJ1-4; abundance: few; d_gene: -; v_gene: TRBV4-1
CDR3aa: CSGGLRTDTQYF; CDR3nt: TGCAGCGGGGGACTCCGCACAGATACGCAGTATTTT; j_gene: TRBJ2-3; abundance: -; d_gene: -; v_gene: TRBV29-1
CDR3aa: CASIPVGDSNQPQHF; CDR3nt: TGTGCCAGCATTCCCGTGGGGGATAGCAATCAGCCCCAGCATTTT; j_gene: TRBJ1-5; abundance: few; d_gene: -; v_gene: TRBV28
CDR3aa: CASRGVTEAFF; CDR3nt: TGTGCCAGCCGGGGGGTGACTGAAGCTTTCTTT; j_gene: TRBJ1-1; abundance: -; d_gene: -; v_gene: TRBV28
CDR3aa: CANDRGSNTEAFF; CDR3nt: TGCGCCAACGACAGGGGATCGAACACTGAAGCTTTCTTT; j_gene: TRBJ1-1; abundance: few; d_gene: TRBD1; v_gene: TRBV23-1
CDR3aa: CASSEGDSLYGYTF; CDR3nt: TGTGCCAGCAGCGAAGGGGACAGTCTTTATGGCTACACCTTC; j_gene: TRBJ1-2; abundance: -; d_gene: TRBD1; v_gene: TRBV9
CDR3aa: CASSPLLAEETQYF; CDR3nt: TGCGCCAGCAGCCCTCTACTAGCGGAGGAGACCCAGTACTTC; j_gene: TRBJ2-5; abundance: -; d_gene: TRBD2; v_gene: TRBV5-1
CDR3aa: CAISEGGAQGFYSPLHF; CDR3nt: TGTGCCATCAGTGAGGGTGGGGCCCAGGGGTTCTATTCACCCCTCCACTTT; j_gene: TRBJ1-6; abundance: -; d_gene: -; v_gene: TRBV10-3
CDR3aa: CASSSGGGGTNYGYTF; CDR3nt: TGTGCCAGCAGCTCCGGCGGCGGCGGGACTAACTATGGCTACACCTTC; j_gene: TRBJ1-2; abundance: -; d_gene: -; v_gene: TRBV4-2
CDR3aa: CASSISEGTYEQYF; CDR3nt: TGTGCCAGTAGTATATCAGAGGGAACCTACGAGCAGTACTTC; j_gene: TRBJ2-7; abundance: -; d_gene: -; v_gene: TRBV19
CDR3aa: CAWGVRGGGTDTQYF; CDR3nt: TGTGCCTGGGGGGTCCGCGGGGGCGGCACAGATACGCAGTATTTT; j_gene: TRBJ2-3; abundance: -; d_gene: -; v_gene: TRBV30
CDR3aa: CASSLSGPGANVLTF; CDR3nt: TGTGCCAGCAGTTTATCAGGGCCTGGGGCCAACGTCCTGACTTTC; j_gene: TRBJ2-6; abundance: -; d_gene: -; v_gene: TRBV28
CDR3aa: CASSTGTRLFF; CDR3nt: TGTGCCAGCAGCACCGGGACAAGGCTGTTTTTT; j_gene: TRBJ1-4; abundance: -; d_gene: -; v_gene: TRBV7-9
CDR3aa: CSVDRNRGLGNTEAFF; CDR3nt: TGCAGCGTTGATAGAAACAGGGGGCTTGGGAACACTGAAGCTTTCTTT; j_gene: TRBJ1-1; abundance: -; d_gene: TRBD1; v_gene: TRBV29-1
CDR3aa: CASSQGTGVSGELFF; CDR3nt: TGCGCCAGCAGCCAAGGGACAGGGGTTAGCGGGGAGCTGTTTTTT; j_gene: TRBJ2-2; abundance: -; d_gene: TRBD1; v_gene: TRBV4-1
CDR3aa: CASSEISTTYEQYF; CDR3nt: TGTGCCAGCAGTGAAATTAGCACAACCTACGAGCAGTACTTC; j_gene: TRBJ2-7; abundance: -; d_gene: -; v_gene: TRBV2
CDR3aa: CASSETWDSNYGYTF; CDR3nt: TGTGCCAGCAGTGAAACTTGGGACTCCAACTATGGCTACACCTTC; j_gene: TRBJ1-2; abundance: -; d_gene: -; v_gene: TRBV2
CDR3aa: CARGDGVLHF; CDR3nt: TGTGCCCGAGGGGACGGAGTGCTCCACTTT; j_gene: TRBJ1-6; abundance: -; d_gene: -; v_gene: TRBV30